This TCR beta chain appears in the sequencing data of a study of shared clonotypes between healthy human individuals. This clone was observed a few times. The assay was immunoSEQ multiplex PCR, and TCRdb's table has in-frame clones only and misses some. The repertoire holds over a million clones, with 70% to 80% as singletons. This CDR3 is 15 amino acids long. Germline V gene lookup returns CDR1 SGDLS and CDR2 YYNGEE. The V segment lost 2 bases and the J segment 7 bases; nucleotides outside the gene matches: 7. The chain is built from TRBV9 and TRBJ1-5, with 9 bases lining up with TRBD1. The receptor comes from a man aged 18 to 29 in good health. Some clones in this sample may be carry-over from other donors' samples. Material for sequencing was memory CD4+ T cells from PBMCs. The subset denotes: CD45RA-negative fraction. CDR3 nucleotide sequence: TGTGCCAGCAGCGTTTGGGACAGGGTCCGACAGCCCCAGCATTTT. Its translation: CASSVWDRVRQPQHF.